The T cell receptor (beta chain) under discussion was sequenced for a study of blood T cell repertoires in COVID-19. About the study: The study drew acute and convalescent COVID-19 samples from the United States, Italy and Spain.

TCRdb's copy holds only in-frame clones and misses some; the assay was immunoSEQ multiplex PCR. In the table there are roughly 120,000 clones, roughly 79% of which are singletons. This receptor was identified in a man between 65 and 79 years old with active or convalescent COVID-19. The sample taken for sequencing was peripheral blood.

Here the CDR3 DNA reads TGTGCCAGCAGCCCCGATCCCAGGGGTGCCGAGCAGTACTTC. It specifies CASSPDPRGAEQYF. The chain joins TRBV11-3 to TRBJ2-7, with a tentative D call TRBD1 (6 bases). Germline V gene data show CDR1 as SGHNT and CDR2 as YENEEA. With 5 bases removed from V and 6 bases from J, the gap between germline ends came to 17 bases. This CDR3 has 14 amino acids.